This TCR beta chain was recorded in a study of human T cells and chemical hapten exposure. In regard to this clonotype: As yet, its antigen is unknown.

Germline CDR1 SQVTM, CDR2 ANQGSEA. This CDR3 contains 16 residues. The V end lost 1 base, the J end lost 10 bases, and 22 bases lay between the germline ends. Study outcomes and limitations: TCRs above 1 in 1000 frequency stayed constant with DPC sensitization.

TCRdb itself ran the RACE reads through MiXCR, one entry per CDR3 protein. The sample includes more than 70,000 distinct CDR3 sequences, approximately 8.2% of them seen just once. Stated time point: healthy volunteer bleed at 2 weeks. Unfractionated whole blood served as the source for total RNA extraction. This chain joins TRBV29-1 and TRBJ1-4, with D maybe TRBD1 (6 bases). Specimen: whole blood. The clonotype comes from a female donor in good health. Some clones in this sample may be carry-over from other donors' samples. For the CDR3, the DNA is TGCAGCGTTGAAGTGGCCGGAGCAGGGGAAGACGGAAAACTGTTTTTT. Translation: CSVEVAGAGEDGKLFF.